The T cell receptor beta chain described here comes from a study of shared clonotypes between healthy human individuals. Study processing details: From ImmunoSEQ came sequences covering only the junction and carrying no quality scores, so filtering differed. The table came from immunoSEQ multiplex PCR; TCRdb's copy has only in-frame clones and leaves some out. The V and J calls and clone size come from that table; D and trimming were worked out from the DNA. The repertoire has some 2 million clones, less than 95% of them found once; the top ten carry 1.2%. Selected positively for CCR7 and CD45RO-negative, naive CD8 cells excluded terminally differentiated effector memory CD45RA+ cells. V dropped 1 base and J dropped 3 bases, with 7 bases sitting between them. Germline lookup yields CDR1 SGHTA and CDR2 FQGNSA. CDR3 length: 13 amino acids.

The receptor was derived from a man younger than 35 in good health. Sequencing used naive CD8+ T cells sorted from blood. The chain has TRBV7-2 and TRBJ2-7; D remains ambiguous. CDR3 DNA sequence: TGTGCCAGCAGCTTAGAACTCTTCTACGAGCAGTACTTC. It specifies CASSLELFYEQYF.